This entry describes one T cell receptor (beta chain). As processed by the authors: Estimates of nucleated cell counts were drawn from the amplification of reference gene primers. Assay: immunoSEQ multiplex PCR; the TCRdb copy retains only in-frame clones and omits some. V, J and clone size are those of that table, while D and trimming were read from the DNA. Of 95,000 to 110,000 clones listed, 80% to 90% are singletons. This sample was taken from a study of blood T cell repertoires in COVID-19. For the study at large: The samples span acute and convalescent COVID-19 from the United States, Italy and Spain. The analysed material was cDNA or gDNA that came from T cells, B-cell-depleted T cells, or PBMCs.

Germline trimming cut 2 bases from V and 2 bases from J; bases unmatched to any gene: 5. Germline CDR1 is MDHEN and CDR2 is SYDVKM. CDR3 length equals 15 residues. Source material: peripheral blood. The chain employs TRBV28 and TRBJ2-7; TRBD2 matches at 8 bases. This TCR was sampled from a man between 40 and 49 years old with active or convalescent COVID-19. The chain's CDR3 is CASSLLAGLTYEQYF. CDR3 bases: TGTGCCAGCAGTTTACTAGCGGGTCTAACCTACGAGCAGTACTTC.